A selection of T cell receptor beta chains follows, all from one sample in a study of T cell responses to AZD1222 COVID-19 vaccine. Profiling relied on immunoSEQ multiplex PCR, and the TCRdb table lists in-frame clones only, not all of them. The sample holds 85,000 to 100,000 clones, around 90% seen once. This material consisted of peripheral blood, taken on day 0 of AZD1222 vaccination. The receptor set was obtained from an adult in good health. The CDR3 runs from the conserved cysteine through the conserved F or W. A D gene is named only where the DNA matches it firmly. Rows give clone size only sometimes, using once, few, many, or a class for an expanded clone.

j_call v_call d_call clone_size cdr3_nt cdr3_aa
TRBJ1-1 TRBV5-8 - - TGTGCCAGCAGCCCAGTTTGGGGGGTGAACACTGAAGCTTTCTTT CASSPVWGVNTEAFF
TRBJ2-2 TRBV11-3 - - TGTGCCAGCAGCTTAAACAGCGATAGGACCGGGGAGCTGTTTTTT CASSLNSDRTGELFF
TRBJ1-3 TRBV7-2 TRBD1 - TGTGCCAGCAGCCGTCAGGGGACAGACTCTGGAAACACCATATATTTT CASSRQGTDSGNTIYF
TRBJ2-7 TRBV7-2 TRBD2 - TGTGCCAGCAGCTTAGCTGGCGGGGGACCCTACGAGCAGTACTTC CASSLAGGGPYEQYF
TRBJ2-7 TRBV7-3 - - TGTGCCAGCAGCCCCCAAGTGGCAGGGTTGGGCGAGCAGTACTTC CASSPQVAGLGEQYF
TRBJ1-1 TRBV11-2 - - TGTGCCAGCAGCTTAGGCCTCCGGGATAACGAAGCTTTCTTT CASSLGLRDNEAFF
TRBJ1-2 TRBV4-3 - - TGCGCCAGCAGCCAAGATTCAGGTGGTCCTAACTATGGCTACACCTTC CASSQDSGGPNYGYTF
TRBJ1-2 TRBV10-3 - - TGTGCCATCAGGGCGGTAGGACGCCTGGACTATGGCTACACCTTC CAIRAVGRLDYGYTF
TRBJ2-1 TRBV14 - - TGTGCCAGCAACGCAATCCCGGGACGAAGGTTCCACAATGAGCAGTTCTTC CASNAIPGRRFHNEQFF
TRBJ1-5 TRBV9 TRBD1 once TGTGCCAGCAGCACGAGCGGGACAGGGGGTCAGCCCCAGCATTTT CASSTSGTGGQPQHF
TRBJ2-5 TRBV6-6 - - TGTGCCAGCAGCTCTGTCGAGACCCAGTACTTC CASSSVETQYF
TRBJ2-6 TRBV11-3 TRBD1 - TGTGCCAGCAGCTTAGGGGCTCAGACAGGGAGCTCTGGGGCCAACGTCCTGACTTTC CASSLGAQTGSSGANVLTF
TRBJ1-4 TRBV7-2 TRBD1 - TGTGCCAGCAGCTCCCGAGGGGGCAGTGAAAAACTGTTTTTT CASSSRGGSEKLFF
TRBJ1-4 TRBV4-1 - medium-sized TGCGCCACGGGCAGGAATGAAAAACTGTTTTTT CATGRNEKLFF
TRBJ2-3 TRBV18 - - TGTGCCAGCTCGCCGCGCTATACGGATACGCAGTATTTT CASSPRYTDTQYF
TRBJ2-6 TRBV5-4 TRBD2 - TGTGCCAGCCAGACTAGCGGGGGGCCTGGGGCCAACGTCCTGACTTTC CASQTSGGPGANVLTF
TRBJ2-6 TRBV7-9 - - TGTGCCAGCAGCTCACAACCGGGACAAAATAGGGCCAACGTCCTGACTTTC CASSSQPGQNRANVLTF
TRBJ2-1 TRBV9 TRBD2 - TGTGCCAGCAGCGCAACTAGCGGGGGGGCCGATGAGCAGTTCTTC CASSATSGGADEQFF
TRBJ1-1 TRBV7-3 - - TGTGCCAGCAGCTTGGGACTTAAGAATGCTTTCTTT CASSLGLKNAFF
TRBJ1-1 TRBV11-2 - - TGTGCCAGCAGCTTAGAGGGTTTGGCTTTCTTT CASSLEGLAFF
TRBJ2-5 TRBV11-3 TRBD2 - TGTGCCAGCAGCTTGGGGACTAGCGGGGGGCCAATAGAGACCCAGTACTTC CASSLGTSGGPIETQYF
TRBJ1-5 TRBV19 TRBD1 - TGTGCCAGCTGCCGGGACAGGGACCTAACGGCCCAGCATTTT CASCRDRDLTAQHF
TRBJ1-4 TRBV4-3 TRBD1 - TGCGCCAGCAGCGTTGGACAGGGTAATGAAAAACTGTTTTTT CASSVGQGNEKLFF
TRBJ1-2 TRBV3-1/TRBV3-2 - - TGTGCCAGCAGGCCGGGAATGAGAAAGACTAACTATGGCTACACCTTC CASRPGMRKTNYGYTF
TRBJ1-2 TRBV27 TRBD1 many TGTGCCAGTCAGGGGGCGGGAACCTATGGCTACACCTTC CASQGAGTYGYTF
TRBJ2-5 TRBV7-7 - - TGTGCTAGCAGCCCCACAGACATCCAGGGGACCCAGTACTTC CASSPTDIQGTQYF